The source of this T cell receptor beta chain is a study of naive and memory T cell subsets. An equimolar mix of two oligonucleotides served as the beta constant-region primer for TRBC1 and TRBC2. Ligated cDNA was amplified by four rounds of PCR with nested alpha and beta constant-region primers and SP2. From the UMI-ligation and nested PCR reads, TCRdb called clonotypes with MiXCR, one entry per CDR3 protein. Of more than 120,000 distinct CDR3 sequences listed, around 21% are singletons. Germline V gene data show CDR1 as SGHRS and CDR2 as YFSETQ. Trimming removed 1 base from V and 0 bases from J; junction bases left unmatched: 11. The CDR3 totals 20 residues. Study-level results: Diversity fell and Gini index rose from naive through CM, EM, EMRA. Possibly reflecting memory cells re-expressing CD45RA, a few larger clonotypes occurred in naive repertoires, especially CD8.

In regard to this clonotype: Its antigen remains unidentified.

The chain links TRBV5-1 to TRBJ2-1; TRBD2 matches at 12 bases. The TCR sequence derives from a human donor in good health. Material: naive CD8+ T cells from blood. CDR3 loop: CASSLRLAGEFGFSYNEQFF. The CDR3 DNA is TGCGCCAGCAGCTTGAGACTAGCGGGAGAGTTTGGGTTCTCCTACAATGAGCAGTTCTTC.